This passage covers 16 T cell receptor beta chains from one sample sequenced in a study of metastatic and nonmetastatic thyroid tumors (TCRdb year 2020). None of the patients had been given any treatment before thyroid surgery. Library creation used PCR. The listed sequencing device is Illumina HiSeq 4000. TCRdb took the public reads, trimmed them with fastp at Q25, ran MiXCR for clone calling and kept in-frame beta chains. The sample includes around 19,000 clones, with 10% to 12% observed a single time. Roughly 8% of the sample belongs to the ten largest clones. Sequencing input: blood. The origin of the receptors is a female donor with papillary thyroid cancer or a benign thyroid nodule (not recorded which). Some clones in this sample may be carry-over from other donors' samples.

Only a few counts were recorded for this clone. This may stem from a read error, because a much larger clone lies one nucleotide away. The V and J genes are TRBV5-4 and TRBJ2-1; D is ambiguous. Per the germline V gene, CDR1 is SGHNT and CDR2 is YYREEE (reference sequence). This CDR3 is 15 amino acids long. DNA of the CDR3: TGTGCCAACAGCTTGGACCTTCGTCCGAACAATGAGCAGTTCTTC. Its translation: CANSLDLRPNNEQFF.

In this sample, this clone is medium-sized (0.01 to 0.1%). The CDR3 DNA reads as TGTGCCAGCAGACGGGGGGGGGATTACGAGCAGTACTTC. This gives the protein CASRRGGDYEQYF. The chain has TRBV28 and TRBJ2-7; 8 bases match TRBD2. The CDR3 consists of 13 residues. Germline V gene sequence: CDR1 MDHEN, CDR2 SYDVKM. V shed 6 bases, J shed 4 bases, and the junction held 5 bases outside the gene matches.

This clone came up many times. CDR3 loop: CASSELRPHPNQPQHF. In DNA, the CDR3 is TGCGCCAGCAGTGAGTTACGACCTCATCCCAATCAGCCCCAGCATTTT. The gene calls are TRBV10-1 and TRBJ1-5; D gene ambiguous. Per germline, CDR1 WNHNN and CDR2 SYGVQD (reference sequence). The CDR3 spans 16 residues. With 1 base removed from V and 3 bases from J, the gap between germline ends came to 13 bases.

V gene TRBV5-4 combines with J gene TRBJ2-7; D is undetermined. From germline, CDR1 is SGHNT and CDR2 YYREEE (reference sequence). V lost 2 bases and J 0 bases, leaving 9 bases between the germline ends. The CDR3 has 14 amino acids. The CDR3 is CASSLKGISYEQYF. The DNA for the CDR3 is TGTGCCAGCAGCTTAAAAGGGATCTCCTACGAGCAGTACTTC.

There are many counts of this clone. The V gene is TRBV19, the J gene TRBJ1-2; unclear D gene. V lost 5 bases and J lost 5, with 12 bases in between. This CDR3 is built from 13 residues. Germline assignment: CDR1 LNHDA and CDR2 SQIVND (reference sequence). CDR3 coding DNA: TGTGCCAGTAGTCCCTATTCGGAATATGGCTACACCTTC. This gives the protein CASSPYSEYGYTF.

By sample fraction, this clone is medium-sized. This chain connects TRBV6-5 to TRBJ2-7; maybe TRBD1 (6 bases). Trimming removed 0 bases at V and 3 bases at J, with 12 bases between. The CDR3 length is 15 residues. Germline CDR1 MNHEY, CDR2 SVGAGI. The CDR3 is CASSYSGDNLYEQYF. CDR3 DNA sequence: TGTGCCAGCAGTTACTCGGGGGACAACCTCTACGAGCAGTACTTC.

Many counts were recorded for this clone. The rearrangement uses TRBV4-3 and TRBJ2-7; 7 bases map to TRBD1. V trimming: 2 bases; J trimming: 7 bases; junction bases outside the gene matches: 14. Germline CDR1 reads LGHNA; CDR2 reads YSLEER. The CDR3 totals 16 residues. In DNA, the CDR3 is TGCGCCAGCAGCCAATCCTCCGGGCCAGGGGGTAGGGAGCAGTACTTC. Protein product: CASSQSSGPGGREQYF.

This clone was recorded many times. In DNA, the CDR3 is TGTGCCTGGAATAACCGACAGACCCCTTGCACAGATACGCAGTATTTT. Protein sequence: CAWNNRQTPCTDTQYF. The gene calls are TRBV30 and TRBJ2-3; a possible D gene is TRBD1 (5 bases). Trimming shortened V by 4 bases and J by 1 base, and 18 bases separated the two germline ends. CDR3 length: 16 residues. Germline V CDR1 and CDR2: GTSNPN, SVGIG (reference sequence).

Within the sample, this clone is medium-sized. The chain links TRBV28 to TRBJ2-3; 13 nucleotides agree with TRBD2. J lost 9 bases, V lost 6 bases, and 12 bases had no gene match. CDR3 length: 16 residues. Germline V gives CDR1 MDHEN, CDR2 SYDVKM. CDR3 residues: CASSQTSGRARGTQYF. Written as DNA, the CDR3 is TGTGCCAGCAGCCAAACTAGCGGGAGGGCCCGAGGGACGCAGTATTTT.

In this sample, this clone turned up many times. J is TRBJ2-7 and V is TRBV11-3; D may match TRBD1 or TRBD2 (6 bases each). Trimming left V 5 bases short and J 3 bases short, with 20 bases between. This CDR3 has 16 amino acids. Germline CDR1 reads SGHNT; CDR2 reads YENEEA. The CDR3 is CASSNGWGASNYEQYF. The CDR3, as DNA: TGTGCCAGCAGCAATGGCTGGGGGGCAAGCAACTACGAGCAGTACTTC.

This clone was detected ten times or more. This chain joins TRBV7-2 and TRBJ1-2; tentatively, D is TRBD1 (5 bases). The germline V gene has CDR1 SGHTA and CDR2 FQGNSA. This CDR3 comprises 15 residues. Trimming left V 0 bases short and J 6 bases short, with 14 bases between. The CDR3 protein is CASSLAGPGNNGYTF. Written as DNA, the CDR3 is TGTGCCAGCAGCTTAGCAGGACCAGGGAACAATGGCTACACCTTC.

At least ten counts were recorded for this clone. The chain carries TRBV3-1 and TRBJ2-3, with D possibly matching TRBD2 (5 bases). Trimming took 0 bases from V and 1 from J, leaving 8 bases between them. CDR3 length: 15 residues. Per the germline V gene, CDR1 is LGHDT and CDR2 is YNNKEL (reference sequence). The CDR3 spells CASSQDSLGTDTQYF. For the CDR3, the DNA is TGTGCCAGCAGCCAAGATTCACTAGGCACAGATACGCAGTATTTT.

By frequency in the sample, this clone is medium-sized (0.01 to 0.1%). J is TRBJ2-1 and V is TRBV24-1; D gene uncertain. Trimming shortened V by 2 bases and J by 6 bases, and 4 bases separated the two germline ends. In germline, CDR1 is KGHDR, CDR2 SFDVKD. The CDR3 consists of 12 residues. The chain's CDR3 is CATSDSGNEQFF. The DNA of the CDR3 is TGTGCCACCAGTGATTCGGGCAATGAGCAGTTCTTC.

This clone was counted ten times or more. The chain joins TRBV3-1 to TRBJ2-1, with TRBD2 as a possible D gene (6 bases). Germline CDR1 is LGHDT and CDR2 is YNNKEL (reference sequence). The CDR3 extends over 13 amino acids. Trimming pared 6 bases from V and 12 bases from J, leaving 18 bases between. CDR3 coding DNA: TGTGCCAGCAGTCGGGACTTTGGCTCGGGGCAGTTCTTC. It specifies CASSRDFGSGQFF.

This clone was counted at least ten times. The chain has TRBV15 and TRBJ1-1, with 8 bases that match TRBD1. Unmatched junction bases numbered 3, after V lost 0 bases and J lost 3 bases. Germline V gene lookup returns CDR1 LNHNV and CDR2 YYDKDF (reference sequence). CDR3 length equals 15 residues. The CDR3, as DNA: TGTGCCACCAGCAGAGATCTCAGGGGGCACACTGAAGCTTTCTTT. Its protein product is CATSRDLRGHTEAFF.

This clone is categorized as medium-sized. The gene calls are TRBV28 and TRBJ1-1; a possible D gene is TRBD1 (5 bases). Germline CDR1 and CDR2: MDHEN and SYDVKM. The CDR3 has 14 residues. With 2 bases removed from V and 0 bases from J, the gap between germline ends came to 7 bases. The CDR3 spells CASSLGGVNTEAFF. CDR3 nucleotide sequence: TGTGCCAGCAGTTTAGGGGGGGTGAACACTGAAGCTTTCTTT.